This T cell receptor beta chain was recorded in a study of cytomegalovirus exposure and HLA in healthy donors. General study findings and limits: In vitro confirmation showed three CMV-associated chains to be CMV antigen specific. There were several of the most significant clusters that appeared linked to common viral pathogens in a later analysis. The classifier, whose performance was assessed in both the original and validation cohorts, reportedly diagnosed cytomegalovirus status with high specificity and sensitivity. Sequencing depth across donors, presence/absence analyses assumed, was roughly uniform.

Remarks on this clone: As yet, its antigen is unknown.

PCR was performed using 60 Vbeta and 13 Jbeta primers. Clones were read by immunoSEQ multiplex PCR, and TCRdb kept only the in-frame ones, dropping some. The table counts roughly 53,000 clones; around 12% lies in the top ten. Germline assignment: CDR1 LNHDA and CDR2 SQIVND (reference sequence). V gave up 5 bases and J gave up 8 bases, with 12 bases separating them. There are 13 residues in the CDR3. This rearrangement joins TRBV19 to TRBJ1-4, with no clear D. This receptor was identified in a man between 18 and 29 years old in good health and CMV-seropositive. Sequenced material: PBMCs. CDR3 in DNA: TGTGCCAGTAGTCCTGGGAGGTCAGAAAAACTGTTTTTT. Encoded protein: CASSPGRSEKLFF.